The 29 T cell receptor beta chains below come from one sample, sequenced in a study of blood T cells in healthy people across ages. With a J-beta primer mix and a sample-barcoded 5' primer, a second PCR ran about 6 to 11 cycles. In TCRdb, the 5' RACE reads were re-called with MiXCR into one record per CDR3 protein. The table shows 1.6 million or so distinct CDR3 sequences, with 34% occurring only once. Sequenced: blood. These receptors were collected from a woman in her twenties or thirties in good health.

The rearrangement uses TRBV6-1 and TRBJ2-1, with 9 bases identical to TRBD2. Germline values: CDR1 MNHNS, CDR2 SASEGT. This CDR3 contains 15 residues. The trim removed 4 bases at V and 5 bases at J, leaving 6 bases unmatched. In nucleotides, the CDR3 is TGTGCCAGCAGTGGGAGCGGGGGGCCACACAATGAGCAGTTCTTC. Protein sequence: CASSGSGGPHNEQFF.

This chain uses TRBV4-1 with TRBJ1-4; a possible D gene is TRBD1 (5 bases). The CDR3 loop spans 15 amino acids. Trimming took 4 bases from V and 5 from J, leaving 14 bases between them. The germline V gene encodes CDR1 MGHRA and CDR2 YSYEKL. CDR3 sequence reads: CASSPEWGQNEKLFF. In DNA, the CDR3 is TGCGCCAGCAGCCCGGAGTGGGGCCAGAATGAAAAACTGTTTTTT.

Only a few counts were recorded for this clonotype. The CDR3 sequence: CASSSSPGMDGYTF. CDR3 in DNA: TGCGCCAGCAGTTCCTCCCCAGGGATGGATGGCTACACCTTC. V gene TRBV4-1 combines with J gene TRBJ1-2, with D maybe TRBD1 (5 bases). Germline lookup yields CDR1 MGHRA and CDR2 YSYEKL. Trimming took off 6 bases at V and 6 bases at J, with 17 bases between the two ends. CDR3 size: 14 residues.

The genes are TRBV20-1 and TRBJ2-1; no definite D call. Deletions cut 6 bases from V and 9 bases from J, with 12 bases between. The CDR3 spans 11 residues. Germline V gene sequence: CDR1 DFQATT, CDR2 SNEGSKA (reference sequence). CDR3 nucleotides: TGCAGTGCCGGCCGAAGTAGTGAGCAGTTCTTC. Translation gives CSAGRSSEQFF.

This chain links TRBV18 with TRBJ1-1; no firm D call. Trimming removed 4 bases from V and 3 bases from J, with 12 bases in between. The length of the CDR3 is 14 residues. Germline assignment: CDR1 KGHSH and CDR2 LQKENI. CDR3 DNA: TGTGCCAGCTCACTCCGGAGTGGTGACACTGAAGCTTTCTTT. Translation: CASSLRSGDTEAFF.

The chain combines TRBV13 with TRBJ2-1, with D tentatively TRBD2 (6 bases). This CDR3 has 15 residues. The V and J ends lost 4 bases and 1 base respectively, with 11 bases between them. Germline V CDR1 and CDR2: PRHDT, FYEKMQ (reference sequence). CDR3 region: CASSSGLPSYNEQFF. In DNA, the CDR3 is TGTGCCAGCAGCTCTGGACTACCTTCCTACAATGAGCAGTTCTTC.

The rearrangement uses TRBV10-3 and TRBJ2-2; TRBD1 might be the D (6 bases). The germline CDR1 and CDR2 sequences are ENHRY and SYGVKD. The V end lost 6 bases, the J end lost 2 bases, and 10 bases lay between the germline ends. This CDR3 is built from 14 residues. Written as DNA, the CDR3 is TGTGCCATCAGGAGGACAGCCAACACCGGGGAGCTGTTTTTT. This translates into CAIRRTANTGELFF.

The table lists this clonotype with a few counts. The chain couples TRBV20-1 to TRBJ2-2, with D perhaps matching TRBD1 (5 bases). CDR1 DFQATT and CDR2 SNEGSKA come from the germline V gene (reference sequence). The CDR3 runs 15 residues. Trimming pared 0 bases from V and 0 bases from J, leaving 8 bases between. The CDR3 reads CSARDRASNTGELFF. DNA of the CDR3: TGCAGTGCTAGAGACAGGGCTTCGAACACCGGGGAGCTGTTTTTT.

Concerning this clonotype itself: One junction end disagrees with the germline gene, perhaps due to a read error. V usage is TRBV6-2 or TRBV6-3 and J usage is TRBJ1-2; D gene unclear. CDR1 and CDR2 from the germline V gene are MNHEY and SVGEGT. CDR3 length: 13 amino acids. The CDR3 protein is CTSRTEGSHGYTF. The CDR3 nucleotides read TGTACCAGCAGGACGGAGGGTAGTCATGGCTACACCTTC.

The rearrangement uses TRBV28 and TRBJ1-2; 7 bases map to TRBD1. CDR3 length: 15 amino acids. After removal of 4 bases from V and 6 bases from J, the junction contained 11 bases not matched to a gene. Germline assignment: CDR1 MDHEN and CDR2 SYDVKM. CDR3 residues: CASSSYRQGRNGYTF. CDR3 DNA: TGTGCCAGCAGTTCCTACAGACAGGGACGTAATGGCTACACCTTC.

This clonotype was observed a few times. V is TRBV4-1 and J is TRBJ1-2; D perhaps matches TRBD1 (5 bases). The V end was cut by 1 base, the J end by 4 bases, with 13 bases between. The CDR3 loop spans 15 amino acids. CDR1 MGHRA and CDR2 YSYEKL come from the germline V gene. This chain's CDR3 is CASSQVEGEPYGYTF. The DNA for the CDR3 is TGCGCCAGCAGCCAAGTAGAAGGGGAGCCCTATGGCTACACCTTC.

This clonotype was seen a handful of times. The chain uses TRBV28 and TRBJ1-2; D gene ambiguous. Germline V gives CDR1 MDHEN, CDR2 SYDVKM. The CDR3 covers 13 residues. Trimming shortened V by 7 bases and J by 6 bases, and 15 bases separated the two germline ends. The CDR3 sequence: CASKPATTHGYTF. For the CDR3, the DNA is TGTGCCAGCAAGCCAGCGACAACACATGGCTACACCTTC.

This clonotype was counted ten times or more. The genes are TRBV10-3 and TRBJ2-3; the D is unclear. CDR3 size: 11 residues. The V gene's germline CDR1 is ENHRY and CDR2 SYGVKD. Deletions cut 4 bases from V and 6 bases from J, with 5 bases between. DNA for the CDR3: TGTGCCATCAGTGGAGGCGATACGCAGTATTTT. Translated: CAISGGDTQYF.

The genes are TRBV12-3 or TRBV12-4 and TRBJ1-5; 9 bases line up with TRBD1. The CDR3 is made up of 17 amino acids. After removal of 5 bases from V and 2 bases from J, the junction contained 10 bases not matched to a gene. The CDR3 DNA reads TGTGCCAGCAGTCCGGGACAGGGTACCTGGGGCAATCAGCCCCAGCATTTT. This translates into CASSPGQGTWGNQPQHF.

J is TRBJ1-5 and V is TRBV2; no definite D call. V was cut by 6 bases and J by 2 bases, with 11 bases left in between. Germline CDR1 SNHLY, CDR2 FYNNEI. CDR3 length equals 14 residues. CDR3 loop: CASRYDGRNQPQHF. DNA of the CDR3: TGTGCCAGCAGGTACGACGGGCGCAATCAGCCCCAGCATTTT.

DNA for the CDR3: TGTGCCAGCATTAGGACAGGGACTTATGAGGGCTACACCTTC. It codes for CASIRTGTYEGYTF. This sequence joins TRBV12-3 or TRBV12-4 and TRBJ1-2; TRBD1 aligns across 8 bases. This CDR3 has 14 residues. V shed 7 bases and J 8 bases; nucleotides not matched to a gene: 12.

Comments on this clonotype: The junction differs from germline at one of its ends, possibly a read error. This sequence joins TRBV29-1 and TRBJ2-7, with 7 bases aligning to TRBD1. The CDR3 spans 15 residues. Germline CDR1 is SQVTM and CDR2 is ANQGSEA. The CDR3 is CSVAVGTASTYGQYF. The DNA of the CDR3 is TGCAGCGTTGCCGTTGGGACAGCTTCAACCTACGGGCAGTACTTC.

The V gene is TRBV6-6, the J gene TRBJ2-1; TRBD2 matches 11 bases. Trimming took 5 bases from V and 11 from J; bases not matched to a gene: 5. Looked up from germline, CDR1 is MNHNY and CDR2 is SVGAGI (reference sequence). There are 13 residues in the CDR3. The CDR3 sequence is CASSISGRGKQFF. CDR3 coding DNA: TGTGCCAGCAGTATTAGCGGGAGGGGGAAGCAGTTCTTC.

As concerns this clonotype: A read error may be the cause here, since a much bigger clone is one base away. The chain employs TRBV7-2 and TRBJ2-1; 9 positions match TRBD2. This CDR3 contains 15 residues. V gave up 5 bases and J gave up 6 bases; unmatched junction bases: 8. Germline V gene data show CDR1 as SGHTA and CDR2 as FQGNSA. The DNA of the CDR3 is TGTGCCAGCAGCCCGGGACTAGCACCCTGCAATGAGCAGTTCTTC. Translation: CASSPGLAPCNEQFF.

The chain joins TRBV2 to TRBJ2-1, with 9 nucleotides matching TRBD2. CDR3 size: 20 residues. The trim removed 6 bases at V and 0 bases at J, leaving 18 bases unmatched. The germline V gene has CDR1 SNHLY and CDR2 FYNNEI. For the CDR3, the DNA is TGTGCCAGCAGGGACCGATCCGGGACTAGCACTTTTCGCTCCTACAATGAGCAGTTCTTC. It codes for CASRDRSGTSTFRSYNEQFF.

This clonotype appeared many times. The chain carries TRBV4-1 and TRBJ2-7; tentatively, D is TRBD1 or TRBD2 (5 bases each). Germline-derived CDR1 and CDR2 are MGHRA and YSYEKL. Deletions cut 3 bases from V and 1 base from J, with 13 bases between. CDR3 length: 15 residues. The CDR3 loop is CASSHGRDGSYEQYF. In nucleotides, the CDR3 is TGCGCCAGCAGCCATGGACGGGACGGTTCCTACGAGCAGTACTTC.

This clonotype was found a few times. The V and J genes are TRBV10-3 and TRBJ2-7; D possibly corresponds to TRBD1 (6 bases). Germline V lookup: CDR1 ENHRY, CDR2 SYGVKD. The CDR3 consists of 13 residues. The ends were cut back, 4 bases at V and 3 bases at J, with 10 bases in the middle. CDR3 sequence reads: CAISGRGGYEQYF. The CDR3, as DNA: TGTGCCATCAGTGGCAGGGGCGGCTACGAGCAGTACTTC.

About this clonotype: Germline is not matched at one junction end, which may reflect a read error. This chain joins TRBV20-1 and TRBJ1-1; 12 positions agree with TRBD1. Looked up from germline, CDR1 is DFQATT and CDR2 is SNEGSKA (reference sequence). The CDR3 extends over 17 amino acids. The CDR3 bases are TGCAGTGCTAGAGGCTCCGGGACAGGGGGCTCGTGGAGTGAAACTTTCTTT. It translates to CSARGSGTGGSWSETFF.

This clonotype has only a few counts. The rearrangement joins TRBV30 to TRBJ2-3, with D perhaps TRBD2 (6 bases). Trimming removed 0 bases at V and 6 bases at J, with 16 bases between. Germline assignment: CDR1 GTSNPN and CDR2 SVGIG (reference sequence). The CDR3 consists of 15 residues. The CDR3 is CAWSVRGRDVDTQYF. CDR3 DNA sequence: TGTGCCTGGAGTGTAAGAGGGCGGGACGTCGATACGCAGTATTTT.

The chain carries TRBV9 and TRBJ2-1; 8 bases agree with TRBD2. Germline CDR1 reads SGDLS; CDR2 reads YYNGEE. The CDR3 spans 14 residues. The V gene end was trimmed by 3 bases and the J gene end by 4 bases; junction bases not matched to a gene: 3. This CDR3 is CASSDGTRYNEQFF. CDR3 in DNA: TGTGCCAGCAGCGACGGGACTAGATACAATGAGCAGTTCTTC.

The V gene is TRBV4-1, the J gene TRBJ1-1; the match to TRBD1 covers 9 bases. Losses at the gene ends were 4 bases for V and 4 bases for J; bases not matched to a gene: 10. The CDR3 is 16 amino acids. The germline gives CDR1 MGHRA, CDR2 YSYEKL. CDR3 bases: TGCGCCAGCAGCCGACGATGGACAGGGGTTTTCACTGAAGCTTTCTTT. Its protein product is CASSRRWTGVFTEAFF.

In its sample, this clonotype was seen a few times. The chain couples TRBV24-1 to TRBJ2-3; tentative D call: TRBD1 (5 bases). CDR3 size: 14 residues. The ends were cut back, 3 bases at V and 8 bases at J, with 14 bases in the middle. The germline V gene encodes CDR1 KGHDR and CDR2 SFDVKD. The CDR3 region is CATSDTQGFGTQYF. The CDR3 bases are TGTGCCACCAGTGATACCCAGGGTTTCGGTACGCAGTATTTT.

This chain connects TRBV28 to TRBJ1-1; D gene unclear. Trimming removed 5 bases at V and 3 bases at J, with 13 bases between. Germline CDR1 is MDHEN and CDR2 is SYDVKM. This CDR3 contains 14 residues. CDR3 in amino acids: CASSRSKVDTEAFF. The CDR3 nucleotides read TGTGCCAGCAGTCGGAGCAAGGTCGACACTGAAGCTTTCTTT.

The chain uses TRBV6-1 and TRBJ2-4; tentatively, D is TRBD2 (6 bases). The length of the CDR3 is 12 residues. Germline V gene sequence: CDR1 MNHNS, CDR2 SASEGT. The V end lost 4 bases, the J end lost 9 bases, and 10 bases lay between the germline ends. CDR3 protein: CASSGREGIQYF. In DNA form, the CDR3 reads TGTGCCAGCAGTGGGCGGGAAGGCATTCAGTACTTC.